A single sample gave rise to the 21 T cell receptor beta chains below, sequenced in a study of blood T cells in healthy people across ages. For the second PCR, which ran for about 6 to 12 cycles, a sample-barcoded 5' primer and a J-beta primer mix were used. TCRdb reanalysed the 5' RACE reads using MiXCR and keeps one entry per CDR3 protein. The repertoire holds more than 1,000,000 distinct CDR3 sequences, with approximately 25% as singletons. The sample was also reused in another study, on T cells of mothers and their children.

Sample: blood. The receptors come from a girl between 2 and 10 years old in good health.

There are a few counts of this clonotype. The V and J genes are TRBV19 and TRBJ2-1, with D unresolved. Per the germline V gene, CDR1 is LNHDA and CDR2 is SQIVND (reference sequence). The CDR3 runs 16 residues. Trimming left V 7 bases short and J 3 bases short, with 19 bases between. CDR3 region: CASKASLSRYYNEQFF. CDR3 DNA sequence: TGTGCCAGTAAGGCCAGCCTAAGTAGATACTACAATGAGCAGTTCTTC.

There are a few counts of this clonotype. DNA for the CDR3: TGCAGCGTTCGGACAGGGGGGACCGGGGAGCTGTTTTTT. Translated, it gives CSVRTGGTGELFF. This chain connects TRBV29-1 to TRBJ2-2, with 10 nucleotides matching TRBD1. Germline CDR1 and CDR2: SQVTM and ANQGSEA. Trimming took 5 bases from V and 5 from J; bases not matched to a gene: 2. The CDR3 has 13 residues.

This clonotype turned up a few times. V gene TRBV29-1 combines with J gene TRBJ2-7; D is undetermined. V was clipped by 5 bases and J by 5 bases, with 10 bases between them. The CDR3 is 11 amino acids. CDR1 SQVTM and CDR2 ANQGSEA come from the germline V gene. CDR3 DNA sequence: TGCAGCGTTCTGGGTTTCAACGAGCAGTACTTC. Its translation: CSVLGFNEQYF.

The V gene is TRBV4-1, the J gene TRBJ2-5; possible D gene TRBD2, 7 bases. The last part of the DNA fits TRBJ2-1 better; the J call may be wrong. The CDR3 sequence is 17 residues long. Germline lookup yields CDR1 MGHRA and CDR2 YSYEKL. The DNA for the CDR3 is TGCGCCAGCAGCCACGCTTTTGGGGGGGGCTTCTACAATGAGCAGTTCTTC. This encodes CASSHAFGGGFYNEQFF.

This clonotype has a handful of counts. V usage is TRBV5-1 and J usage is TRBJ2-3; perhaps TRBD2 as D (5 bases). This CDR3 is built from 14 residues. Trimming stripped 0 bases from V and 4 bases from J, with 9 bases between. The V gene's germline CDR1 is SGHRS and CDR2 YFSETQ. The CDR3 reads CASSLVASPDTQYF. The CDR3 DNA sequence: TGCGCCAGCAGCTTGGTGGCTAGCCCAGATACGCAGTATTTT.

The gene calls are TRBV6-5 and TRBJ1-4; D may be TRBD1 (6 bases). Between the trimmed V and J ends, which lost 6 bases and 7 bases, there was a span of 15 bases. CDR3 size: 14 residues. Germline CDR1 and CDR2: MNHEY and SVGAGI. DNA for the CDR3: TGTGCCAGCAGCTCCGTGGGAGGGGGTGAAAAACTGTTTTTT. This encodes CASSSVGGGEKLFF.

This clonotype has a count of ten or more. V usage is TRBV4-3 and J usage is TRBJ2-5, with 8 bases lining up with TRBD1. The CDR3 spans 14 residues. The germline gives CDR1 LGHNA, CDR2 YSLEER. With V trimmed by 5 bases and J by 4 bases, 6 bases remained unmatched. CDR3 sequence reads: CASSTRTGRETQYF. The CDR3 DNA sequence: TGCGCCAGCAGCACCCGGACAGGGCGAGAGACCCAGTACTTC.

This chain joins TRBV7-2 and TRBJ1-5, with 7 bases identical to TRBD1. Germline assignment: CDR1 SGHTA and CDR2 FQGNSA. The CDR3 is made up of 15 amino acids. Germline trimming cut 6 bases from V and 2 bases from J; bases unmatched to any gene: 7. The CDR3 here is CASSYRGGRNQPQHF. DNA for the CDR3: TGTGCCAGCAGTTATAGAGGGGGCCGCAATCAGCCCCAGCATTTT. Together with reference TRBV7-2 and TRBJ1-5, the CDR3 gives the full variable domain: GAGVSQSPSNKVTEKGKDVELRCDPISGHTALYWYRQSLGQGLEFLIYFQGNSAPDKSGLPSDRFSAERTGGSVSTLTIQRTQQEDSAVYLCASSYRGGRNQPQHFGDGTRLSIL.

This clonotype showed up just a few times. The chain joins TRBV20-1 to TRBJ1-1; tentative D call: TRBD1 (6 bases). The V gene's germline CDR1 is DFQATT and CDR2 SNEGSKA (reference sequence). V gave up 6 bases and J gave up 5 bases, with 13 bases separating them. The CDR3 extends over 12 amino acids. The CDR3 loop is CSARGGETEAFF. The CDR3 bases are TGCAGTGCGAGGGGGGGGGAAACTGAAGCTTTCTTT.

This clonotype turned up a few times. The V gene is TRBV14, the J gene TRBJ2-2, with 7 bases lining up with TRBD1. The CDR3 contains 14 residues. Trimming cost V 6 bases and J 1 base; bases outside gene matches: 2. CDR1 is SGHDN and CDR2 is FVKESK in the germline V gene. CDR3 DNA: TGTGCCAGCAGAAGGGACAGGAACACCGGGGAGCTGTTTTTT. Protein product: CASRRDRNTGELFF.

The gene calls are TRBV12-5 and TRBJ1-5; D not resolved. CDR3 length: 10 amino acids. The V gene lost 6 bases and the J gene lost 6 bases, with 3 bases spanning the gap. Germline assignment: CDR1 LGHNT and CDR2 FRNRAP. CDR3 protein: CASGLQPQHF. The CDR3 bases are TGTGCTAGTGGCCTTCAGCCCCAGCATTTT.

The chain combines TRBV28 with TRBJ1-5; 9 nucleotides agree with TRBD1. J gave up 6 bases and V 3 bases, and 6 bases lay outside the gene matches. Looked up from germline, CDR1 is MDHEN and CDR2 is SYDVKM. The CDR3 extends over 15 amino acids. CDR3 sequence reads: CASSFWGQGSQPQHF. CDR3 sequence (DNA): TGTGCCAGCAGTTTTTGGGGACAGGGTAGTCAGCCCCAGCATTTT.

This chain links TRBV29-1 with TRBJ1-2, with 8 bases that match TRBD1. V gave up 7 bases and J gave up 4 bases; unmatched junction bases: 2. The CDR3 spans 11 residues. The germline gives CDR1 SQVTM, CDR2 ANQGSEA. The CDR3 sequence: CSGTGSYGYTF. In DNA form, the CDR3 reads TGCAGCGGGACAGGGAGCTATGGCTACACCTTC.

The chain has TRBV20-1 and TRBJ2-5; weak D call: TRBD1 (5 bases). TRBJ2-1 matches the DNA end more closely, so the J call is doubtful. The CDR3 is made up of 15 amino acids. Germline loops: CDR1 DFQATT, CDR2 SNEGSKA (reference sequence). The CDR3 bases are TGCAGTGCTCCAAGACTTGTCCTTGGGGCGAACGAGCAGTTCTTC. Its translation is CSAPRLVLGANEQFF.

The chain combines TRBV29-1 with TRBJ2-7; possible D gene TRBD2, 5 bases. This CDR3 is built from 13 residues. CDR1 is SQVTM, CDR2 ANQGSEA, per germline. With 4 bases removed from V and 0 bases from J, the gap between germline ends came to 10 bases. CDR3 residues: CSVAWTYSYEQYF. The CDR3, as DNA: TGCAGCGTTGCCTGGACTTACTCCTACGAGCAGTACTTC.

This clonotype was counted only a few times. V usage is TRBV7-9 and J usage is TRBJ2-5, with D maybe TRBD2 (6 bases). From germline, CDR1 is SEHNR and CDR2 FQNEAQ (reference sequence). Between the trimmed V and J ends, which lost 5 bases and 7 bases, there was a span of 23 bases. This CDR3 has 16 residues. CDR3 sequence: CASSPYSGGRRGTQYF. DNA for the CDR3: TGTGCCAGCAGCCCCTATTCCGGGGGAAGACGAGGGACCCAGTACTTC. Full variable domain (rest looked up from reference TRBV7-9 and TRBJ2-5): DTGVSQNPRHKITKRGQNVTFRCDPISEHNRLYWYRQTLGQGPEFLTYFQNEAQLEKSRLLSDRFSAERPKGSFSTLEIQRTEQGDSAMYLCASSPYSGGRRGTQYFGPGTRLLVL.

This clonotype was seen a handful of times. This chain uses TRBV5-1 with TRBJ2-5; weak D call: TRBD1 (6 bases). Gene TRBJ2-1 matches the end of the DNA better, so the J call may be wrong. This CDR3 has 14 residues. Germline CDR1 is SGHRS and CDR2 is YFSETQ. As DNA, the CDR3 is TGCGCCAGCAGCCAGGACAGCTCGGCAGGGGAGCAGTTCTTC. Translated: CASSQDSSAGEQFF.

To note about this clonotype: Mismatch with germline at one junction end may stem from a read error. The chain is built from TRBV14 and TRBJ1-6, with D unresolved. The germline V gene has CDR1 SGHDN and CDR2 FVKESK. This CDR3 is 13 amino acids long. The chain's CDR3 is CTSSPIDSSPLHF. The CDR3 coding sequence is TGTACCAGCAGCCCCATAGATAGTTCACCCCTCCACTTT. Looking up the rest from reference TRBV14 and TRBJ1-6 gives the full variable domain: EAGVTQFPSHSVIEKGQTVTLRCDPISGHDNLYWYRRVMGKEIKFLLHFVKESKQDESGMPNNRFLAERTGGTYSTLKVQPAELEDSGVYFCTSSPIDSSPLHFGNGTRLTVT.

This chain connects TRBV12-3 or TRBV12-4 to TRBJ1-2, with TRBD1 identical over 7 bases. CDR3 size: 14 residues. V gave up 4 bases and J gave up 6 bases; unmatched junction bases: 8. This chain's CDR3 is CASSSGTAFDGYTF. CDR3 nucleotides: TGTGCCAGCAGTTCCGGGACAGCCTTTGATGGCTACACCTTC.

This clonotype was seen a few times. This rearrangement joins TRBV20-1 to TRBJ2-7; D remains unclear. CDR3 size: 13 residues. V lost 3 bases and J lost 2, with 11 bases in between. Germline CDR1 and CDR2: DFQATT and SNEGSKA (reference sequence). Here the CDR3 DNA reads TGCAGTGCTAGCGGTGCAGGCACCTACGAGCAGTACTTC. This translates into CSASGAGTYEQYF.

This clonotype was seen more than once but under ten times. The rearrangement joins TRBV25-1 to TRBJ2-3; D may be TRBD2 (6 bases). Germline assignment: CDR1 MGHDK and CDR2 SYGVNS. The CDR3 is made up of 18 amino acids. Trimming took 2 bases from V and 0 from J, leaving 18 bases between them. The CDR3 loop reads CASSEGGSGSASTDTQYF. As DNA, the CDR3 is TGTGCCAGCAGTGAAGGAGGTAGCGGTAGTGCTAGCACAGATACGCAGTATTTT.